Below, 12 T cell receptor beta chains from the same sample are listed, as sequenced in a study of T cell responses to AZD1222 COVID-19 vaccine. Only in-frame clones appear in the TCRdb table, and some are missing; sequencing was by immunoSEQ multiplex PCR. This table holds approximately 100,000 clones, 85% to 90% found once. The sample consisted of peripheral blood, taken on day 0 of AZD1222 vaccination. The source of these receptors is an adult in good health.

The DNA of the CDR3 is TGTGCCAGTAGTATTGGAGGGGAGTTCGGGGAGCTGTTTTTT. Translating gives CASSIGGEFGELFF. J is TRBJ2-2 and V is TRBV19, with D perhaps matching TRBD2 (6 bases). This CDR3 comprises 14 residues. The V end was cut by 3 bases, the J end by 7 bases, with 12 bases between. The V gene's germline CDR1 is LNHDA and CDR2 SQIVND (reference sequence).

The CDR3 DNA follows: TGTGCCAGCTCACCGAGAGTCGAGGATACGCAGTATTTT. Translation: CASSPRVEDTQYF. The chain carries TRBV18 and TRBJ2-3; unclear D gene. CDR3 size: 13 residues. V was trimmed by 3 bases and J by 6 bases, leaving 10 bases between them. The V gene's germline CDR1 is KGHSH and CDR2 LQKENI.

The chain has TRBV27 and TRBJ2-6, with D perhaps TRBD1 or TRBD2 (5 bases each). Germline assignment: CDR1 MNHEY and CDR2 SMNVEV (reference sequence). The CDR3 length is 16 residues. The V end was cut by 6 bases, the J end by 0 bases, with 12 bases between. CDR3: CASSTGRPSGANVLTF. The CDR3 region has the DNA TGTGCCAGCAGCACGGGACGGCCCTCTGGGGCCAACGTCCTGACTTTC.

The gene calls are TRBV6-4 and TRBJ1-5, with TRBD1 identical over 10 bases. J lost 1 base, V lost 6 bases, and 3 bases had no gene match. The V gene's germline CDR1 is MRHNA and CDR2 SNTAGT. This CDR3 region has 15 residues. The CDR3 bases are TGTGCCAGCAGCCAGACAGGGGGCAGCAATCAGCCCCAGCATTTT. It encodes CASSQTGGSNQPQHF.

The chain has TRBV28 and TRBJ1-2; 8 positions match TRBD1. Losses at the gene ends were 2 bases for V and 7 bases for J; bases not matched to a gene: 3. This CDR3 region has 13 residues. The V gene's germline CDR1 is MDHEN and CDR2 SYDVKM. The DNA for the CDR3 is TGTGCCAGCAGTTTAACAGGGGGAAGTGGCTACACCTTC. Translating gives CASSLTGGSGYTF.

The V and J genes are TRBV6-5 and TRBJ1-5, with 8 bases matching TRBD1. Germline V gene data show CDR1 as MNHEY and CDR2 as SVGAGI. V lost 5 bases to trimming and J lost 7 bases; unmatched junction nucleotides: 7. The CDR3 is made up of 14 amino acids. The CDR3 sequence: CASSTGQGGQPQHF. DNA for the CDR3: TGTGCCAGCAGTACCGGACAGGGAGGGCAGCCCCAGCATTTT.

The rearrangement uses TRBV25-1 and TRBJ1-2, with 9 bases aligning to TRBD1. V lost 1 base, J lost 8 bases, and 5 bases stayed unmatched. From germline, CDR1 is MGHDK and CDR2 SYGVNS. The CDR3 has 14 amino acids. The DNA of the CDR3 is TGTGCCAGCAGTGAATTGACAGGGGGTTACGGCTACACCTTC. Translating it yields CASSELTGGYGYTF.

The rearrangement joins TRBV28 to TRBJ1-4; the D gene is possibly TRBD1 (5 bases). The CDR3 runs to 16 residues. Per the germline V gene, CDR1 is MDHEN and CDR2 is SYDVKM. Deletions cut 0 bases from V and 0 bases from J, with 8 bases between. As DNA, the CDR3 is TGTGCCAGCAGTTTATGGGACACAACAACTAATGAAAAACTGTTTTTT. This codes for CASSLWDTTTNEKLFF. Combining the CDR3 with reference TRBV28 and TRBJ1-4 gives the whole variable domain DVKVTQSSRYLVKRTGEKVFLECVQDMDHENMFWYRQDPGLGLRLIYFSYDVKMKEKGDIPEGYSVSREKKERFSLILESASTNQTSMYLCASSLWDTTTNEKLFFGSGTQLSVL.

This clone was detected once. The chain joins TRBV5-1 to TRBJ1-2; D is perhaps TRBD1 (6 bases). Trimming removed 2 bases from V and 8 bases from J, with 13 bases in between. The CDR3 is 13 amino acids. Germline-derived CDR1 and CDR2 are SGHRS and YFSETQ. The CDR3 DNA follows: TGCGCCAGCAGCTTACGGGGGGCTCGAGGCTACACCTTC. It encodes CASSLRGARGYTF.

V and J are TRBV11-2 and TRBJ1-3; D is perhaps TRBD1 (5 bases). V was clipped by 0 bases and J by 0 bases, with 12 bases between them. Germline lookup yields CDR1 SGHAT and CDR2 FQNNGV. The CDR3 runs to 17 residues. Here the CDR3 reads CASSLDPRGRSGNTIYF. The CDR3 DNA follows: TGTGCCAGCAGCTTAGATCCTCGGGGCCGCTCTGGAAACACCATATATTTT.

V gene TRBV4-3 combines with J gene TRBJ2-1; D perhaps matches TRBD2 (5 bases). CDR1 and CDR2 from the germline V gene are LGHNA and YSLEER. Deletions cut 0 bases from V and 15 bases from J, with 18 bases between. CDR3 length: 14 amino acids. The CDR3 nucleotides are TGCGCCAGCAGCCAAGATACGTTAAGGCCTAGCCTGTTCTTC. It encodes CASSQDTLRPSLFF.

This chain links TRBV4-2 with TRBJ2-7; a weak D match, TRBD1 (5 bases). This CDR3 comprises 11 residues. Deletions cut 1 base from V and 12 bases from J, with 10 bases between. Germline V CDR1 and CDR2: LGHNA, YNFKEQ. The CDR3 is CASSQGGVAYF. CDR3 DNA: TGTGCCAGCAGCCAAGGGGGCGTGGCGTACTTC.